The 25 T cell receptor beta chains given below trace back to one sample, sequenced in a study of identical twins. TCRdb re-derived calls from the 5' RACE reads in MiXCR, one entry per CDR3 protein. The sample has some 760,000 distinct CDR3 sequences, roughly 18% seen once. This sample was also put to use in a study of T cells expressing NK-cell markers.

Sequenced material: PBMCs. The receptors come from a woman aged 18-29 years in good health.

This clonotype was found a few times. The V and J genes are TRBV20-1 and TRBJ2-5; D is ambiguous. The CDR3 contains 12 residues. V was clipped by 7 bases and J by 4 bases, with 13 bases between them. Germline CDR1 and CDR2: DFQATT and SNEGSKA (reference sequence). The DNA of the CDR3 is TGCAGTGTTTTGGACGGAGTAGAGACCCAGTACTTC. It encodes CSVLDGVETQYF.

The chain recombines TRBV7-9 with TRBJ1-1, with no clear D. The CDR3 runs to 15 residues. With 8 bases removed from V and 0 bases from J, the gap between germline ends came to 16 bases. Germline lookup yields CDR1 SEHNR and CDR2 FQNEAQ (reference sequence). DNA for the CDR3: TGTGCCAGCCGCGGCACCGAAAACATGAACACTGAAGCTTTCTTT. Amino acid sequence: CASRGTENMNTEAFF.

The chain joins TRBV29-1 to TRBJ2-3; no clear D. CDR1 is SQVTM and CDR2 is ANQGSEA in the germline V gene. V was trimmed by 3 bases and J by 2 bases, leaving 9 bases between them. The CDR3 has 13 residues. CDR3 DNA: TGCAGCGTTGACGCTGTGGTCACAGATACGCAGTATTTT. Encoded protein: CSVDAVVTDTQYF.

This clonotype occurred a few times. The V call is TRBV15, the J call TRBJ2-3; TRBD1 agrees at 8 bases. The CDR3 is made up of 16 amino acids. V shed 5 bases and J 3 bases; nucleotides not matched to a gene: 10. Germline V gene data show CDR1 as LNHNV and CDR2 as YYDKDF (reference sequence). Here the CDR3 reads CATSGYRGTSTDTQYF. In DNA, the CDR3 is TGTGCCACCAGCGGCTACAGGGGGACGAGTACAGATACGCAGTATTTT.

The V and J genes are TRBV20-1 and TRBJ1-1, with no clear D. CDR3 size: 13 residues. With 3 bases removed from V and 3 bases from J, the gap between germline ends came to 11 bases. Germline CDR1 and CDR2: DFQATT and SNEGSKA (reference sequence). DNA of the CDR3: TGCAGTGCTAGTTCGACACGGGACACTGAAGCTTTCTTT. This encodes CSASSTRDTEAFF.

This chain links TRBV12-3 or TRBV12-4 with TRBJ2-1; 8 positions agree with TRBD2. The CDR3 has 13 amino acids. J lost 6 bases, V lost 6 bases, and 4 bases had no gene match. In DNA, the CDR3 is TGTGCCAGCAGCCCCACTAGCGGCAATGAGCAGTTCTTC. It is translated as CASSPTSGNEQFF.

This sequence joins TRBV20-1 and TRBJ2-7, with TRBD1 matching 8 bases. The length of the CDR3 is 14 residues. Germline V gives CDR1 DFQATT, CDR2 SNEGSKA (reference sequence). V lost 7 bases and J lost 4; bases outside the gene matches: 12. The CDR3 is CSGIRQGWLYEQYF. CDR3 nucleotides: TGCAGTGGTATTAGACAGGGGTGGCTATACGAGCAGTACTTC.

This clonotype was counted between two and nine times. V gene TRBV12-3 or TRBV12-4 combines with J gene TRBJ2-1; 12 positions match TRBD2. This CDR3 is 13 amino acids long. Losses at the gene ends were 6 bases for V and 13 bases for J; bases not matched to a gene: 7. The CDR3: CASSPRLAGDQFF. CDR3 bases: TGTGCCAGCAGCCCCCGACTAGCGGGAGACCAGTTCTTC.

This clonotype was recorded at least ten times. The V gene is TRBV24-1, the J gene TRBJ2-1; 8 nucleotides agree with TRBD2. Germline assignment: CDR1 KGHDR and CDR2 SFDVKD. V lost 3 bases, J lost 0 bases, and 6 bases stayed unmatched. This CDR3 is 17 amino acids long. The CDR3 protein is CATSDRVAGHSYNEQFF. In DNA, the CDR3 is TGTGCCACCAGTGATCGGGTAGCGGGACACTCCTACAATGAGCAGTTCTTC.

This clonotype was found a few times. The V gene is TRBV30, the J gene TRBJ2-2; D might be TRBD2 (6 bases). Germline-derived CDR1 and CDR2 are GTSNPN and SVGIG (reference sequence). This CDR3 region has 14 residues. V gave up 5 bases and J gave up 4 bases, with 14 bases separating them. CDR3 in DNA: TGTGCCTGGGGGTTAGTGGGGGGCACCGGGGAGCTGTTTTTT. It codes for CAWGLVGGTGELFF.

The CDR3 DNA sequence: TGCAGCGTCAGGGGAGGAAGCATTCAGTACTTC. Its translation is CSVRGGSIQYF. The chain joins TRBV29-1 to TRBJ2-4; either TRBD1 or TRBD2 may fit D (6 bases each). Germline-derived CDR1 and CDR2 are SQVTM and ANQGSEA. The CDR3 has 11 residues. V dropped 6 bases and J dropped 9 bases, with 12 bases sitting between them.

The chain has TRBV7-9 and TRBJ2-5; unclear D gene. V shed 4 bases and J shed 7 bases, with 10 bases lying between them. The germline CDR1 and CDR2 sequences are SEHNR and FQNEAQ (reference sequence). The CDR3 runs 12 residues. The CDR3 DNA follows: TGTGCCAGCAGCTCCTCGATGGGGACCCAGTACTTC. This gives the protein CASSSSMGTQYF.

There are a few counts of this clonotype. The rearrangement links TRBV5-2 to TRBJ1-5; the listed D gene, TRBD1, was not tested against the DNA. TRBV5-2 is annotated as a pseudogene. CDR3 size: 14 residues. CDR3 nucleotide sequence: TGTGCCATGAGCCCCGGGCAGGGCAATCAGCCCCAGCATTTT. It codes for CAMSPGQGNQPQHF.

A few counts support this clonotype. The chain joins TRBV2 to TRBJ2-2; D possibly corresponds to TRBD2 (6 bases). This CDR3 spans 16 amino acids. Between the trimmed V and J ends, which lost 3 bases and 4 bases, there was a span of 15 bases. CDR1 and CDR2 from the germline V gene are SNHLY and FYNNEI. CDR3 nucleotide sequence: TGTGCCAGCAGTGATGAGGTTGGCGGGATCACCGGGGAGCTGTTTTTT. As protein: CASSDEVGGITGELFF.

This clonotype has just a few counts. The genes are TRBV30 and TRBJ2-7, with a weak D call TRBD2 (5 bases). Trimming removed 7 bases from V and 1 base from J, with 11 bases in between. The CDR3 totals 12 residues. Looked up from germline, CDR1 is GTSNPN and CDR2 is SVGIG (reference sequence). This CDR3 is CASWTGSYEQYF. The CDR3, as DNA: TGTGCCTCATGGACTGGATCCTACGAGCAGTACTTC.

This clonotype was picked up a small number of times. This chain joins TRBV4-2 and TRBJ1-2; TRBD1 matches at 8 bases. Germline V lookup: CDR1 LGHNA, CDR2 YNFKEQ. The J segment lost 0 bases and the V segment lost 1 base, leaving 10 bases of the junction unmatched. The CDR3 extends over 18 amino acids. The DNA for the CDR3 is TGTGCCAGCAGCCAAGGAGGGGGCAGGGGGCGGTCTAACTATGGCTACACCTTC. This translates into CASSQGGGRGRSNYGYTF.

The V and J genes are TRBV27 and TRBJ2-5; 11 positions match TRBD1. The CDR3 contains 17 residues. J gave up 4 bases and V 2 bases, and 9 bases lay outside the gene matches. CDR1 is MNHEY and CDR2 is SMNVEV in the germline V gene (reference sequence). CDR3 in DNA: TGTGCCAGCAGTTTAAAAGGTGGACAGGGGGCGCGAGAGACCCAGTACTTC. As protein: CASSLKGGQGARETQYF.

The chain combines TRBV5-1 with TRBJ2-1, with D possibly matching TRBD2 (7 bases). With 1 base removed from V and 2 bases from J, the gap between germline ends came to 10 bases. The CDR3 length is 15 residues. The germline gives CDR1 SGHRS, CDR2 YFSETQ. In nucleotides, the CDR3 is TGCGCCAGCAGCTTGAACGGGGGGCCCTACAATGAGCAGTTCTTC. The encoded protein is CASSLNGGPYNEQFF.

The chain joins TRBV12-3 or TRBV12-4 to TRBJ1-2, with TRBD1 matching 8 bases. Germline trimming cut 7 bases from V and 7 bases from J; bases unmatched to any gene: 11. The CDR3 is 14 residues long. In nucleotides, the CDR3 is TGTGCCAGCATAATACAGGGGGGGCTAGGTGGCTACACCTTC. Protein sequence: CASIIQGGLGGYTF.

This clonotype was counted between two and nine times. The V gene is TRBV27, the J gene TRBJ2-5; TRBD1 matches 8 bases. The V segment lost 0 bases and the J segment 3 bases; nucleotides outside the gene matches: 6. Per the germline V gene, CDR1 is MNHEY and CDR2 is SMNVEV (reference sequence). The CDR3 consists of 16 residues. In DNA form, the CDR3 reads TGTGCCAGCAGTTTATCACCTGGACAGGGTAAAGAGACCCAGTACTTC. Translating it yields CASSLSPGQGKETQYF.

CDR3 residues: CSVGLNSGNTIYF. CDR3 bases: TGCAGTGTTGGGCTGAACTCTGGAAACACCATATATTTT. The V and J genes are TRBV20-1 and TRBJ1-3; unclear D gene. The CDR3 is 13 amino acids. Deletions cut 7 bases from V and 0 bases from J, with 10 bases between. CDR1 is DFQATT, CDR2 SNEGSKA, per germline (reference sequence).

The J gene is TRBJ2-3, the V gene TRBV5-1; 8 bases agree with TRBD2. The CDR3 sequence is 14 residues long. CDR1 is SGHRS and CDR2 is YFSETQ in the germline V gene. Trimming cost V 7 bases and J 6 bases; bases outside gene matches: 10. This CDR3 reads CASLAGSVADTQYF. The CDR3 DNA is TGCGCCAGCTTAGCGGGGTCGGTGGCGGATACGCAGTATTTT.

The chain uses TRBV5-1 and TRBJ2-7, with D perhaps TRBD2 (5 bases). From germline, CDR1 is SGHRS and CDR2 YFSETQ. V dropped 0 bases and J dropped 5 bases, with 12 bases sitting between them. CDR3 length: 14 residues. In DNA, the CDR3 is TGCGCCAGCAGCTTGGGCCGGGGTGGCAACGAGCAGTACTTC. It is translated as CASSLGRGGNEQYF.

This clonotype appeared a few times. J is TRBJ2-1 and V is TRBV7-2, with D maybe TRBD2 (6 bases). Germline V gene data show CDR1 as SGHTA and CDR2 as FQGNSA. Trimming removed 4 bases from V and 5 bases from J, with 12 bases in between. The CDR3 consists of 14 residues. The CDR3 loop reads CASSWGVANNEQFF. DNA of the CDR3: TGTGCCAGCAGCTGGGGGGTAGCAAACAATGAGCAGTTCTTC. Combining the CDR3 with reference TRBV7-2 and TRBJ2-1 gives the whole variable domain GAGVSQSPSNKVTEKGKDVELRCDPISGHTALYWYRQSLGQGLEFLIYFQGNSAPDKSGLPSDRFSAERTGGSVSTLTIQRTQQEDSAVYLCASSWGVANNEQFFGPGTRLTVL.

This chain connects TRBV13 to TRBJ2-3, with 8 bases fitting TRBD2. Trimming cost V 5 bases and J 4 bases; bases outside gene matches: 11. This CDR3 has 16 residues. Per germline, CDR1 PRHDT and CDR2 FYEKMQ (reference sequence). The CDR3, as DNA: TGTGCCAGCAGCCTCCGGAGTAGCGGGGTTTCAGATACGCAGTATTTT. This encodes CASSLRSSGVSDTQYF.